This T cell receptor (beta chain) was sequenced during a study of CXCR3-negative and CXCR3-positive naive CD8 T cells. Study-level information: Overall TRB read output was 120 million to 150 million, and each library contained about 1.5 +/- 0.3 million reads. Findings of the study overall: For CXCR3-positive naive cells, TRB CDR3s were more hydrophobic than those of CXCR3-negative naive cells. Naive CXCR3-negative and CXCR3-positive cells had similar TRBV-TRBJ usage; memory differed.

The libraries of TRB cDNA were prepared using 5' RACE with UMI labels. TCRdb reprocessed the 5' RACE reads and keeps a single row for each CDR3 protein, giving no DNA. The table counts about 60,000 distinct CDR3 sequences; about 0.8% lies in the top ten. Those CD8+ T cells considered naive were CD45RO-CCR7+CD27+CD95-. The CDR3 runs to 15 residues. A remark on this clonotype: Its antigen is as yet unknown.

Sequenced: naive CXCR3+ CD8+ T cells from blood. The sample's subset: CD45RO-CCR7+CD27+CD95- naive CD8+ T cells expressing CXCR3 (TNR3+). This chain joins TRBV12-3 or TRBV12-4 and TRBJ1-2; the D call of TRBD1 rests on TCRdb alone, since no DNA is present to check it. This sequence originates from a human donor in good health. Some clones in this sample may be carry-over from other donors' samples. CDR3 amino acids: CASSSPTTGDYGYTF.